The entry that follows covers one T cell receptor beta chain sequence. The target antigen is unknown. The sample originates from a study of CD8 T cells in ankylosing spondylitis. The CDR3 extends over 15 amino acids. The germline gives CDR1 SEHNR, CDR2 FQNEAQ (reference sequence). The ends lost 6 bases at V and 5 bases at J; junction bases unmatched: 6. TCRdb re-called the 5' RACE reads with MiXCR, one entry per CDR3 protein. Of 250,000 to 300,000 distinct CDR3 sequences detected, over 15% appear once; the ten largest clones hold approximately 33%. Study outcomes and limitations: For ankylosing spondylitis blood, a TCR beta motif of about eight highly homologous variants appeared characteristic.

V usage is TRBV7-9 and J usage is TRBJ2-1; 11 bases are shared with TRBD2. Sequences were obtained from blood, either unsorted or a sorted T cell fraction (not recorded which). The TCR sequence derives from a male donor with ankylosing spondylitis or in good health (not recorded which). The CDR3 region is CASRPGTSGNNEQFF. The CDR3 nucleotides are TGTGCCAGCAGGCCAGGGACTAGCGGTAACAATGAGCAGTTCTTC. Full variable domain (outside the CDR3, taken from reference TRBV7-9 and TRBJ2-1): DTGVSQNPRHKITKRGQNVTFRCDPISEHNRLYWYRQTLGQGPEFLTYFQNEAQLEKSRLLSDRFSAERPKGSFSTLEIQRTEQGDSAMYLCASRPGTSGNNEQFFGPGTRLTVL.